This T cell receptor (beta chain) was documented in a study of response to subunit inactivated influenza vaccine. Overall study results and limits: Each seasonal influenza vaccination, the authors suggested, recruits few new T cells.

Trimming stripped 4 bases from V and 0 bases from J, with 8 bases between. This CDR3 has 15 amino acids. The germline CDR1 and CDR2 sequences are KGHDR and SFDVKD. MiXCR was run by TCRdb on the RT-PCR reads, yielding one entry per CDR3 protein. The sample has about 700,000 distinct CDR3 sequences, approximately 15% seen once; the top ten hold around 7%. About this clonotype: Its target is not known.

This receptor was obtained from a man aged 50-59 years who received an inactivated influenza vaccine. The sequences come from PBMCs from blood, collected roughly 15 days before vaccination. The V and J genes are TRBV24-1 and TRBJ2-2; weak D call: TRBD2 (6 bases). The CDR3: CATSETGANTGELFF. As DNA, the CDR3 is TGTGCCACCAGTGAGACGGGAGCGAACACCGGGGAGCTGTTTTTT.